A selection of T cell receptor beta chains follows, all from one sample in a study of CD8 T cells in ankylosing spondylitis. TCRdb fed the 5' RACE reads into MiXCR, producing one record per CDR3 protein. The sample includes fewer than 500,000 distinct CDR3 sequences, about 22% of them seen just once. Input material: blood, either unsorted or a sorted T cell fraction (not recorded which). These receptor sequences come from a male donor with ankylosing spondylitis. The CDR3 runs from the conserved cysteine through the conserved F or W. A D gene is named only where the DNA matches it firmly. Clone size is not always given. Where it is, it says once, few, many or a class for expanded clones.

j_call: TRBJ2-2; d_call: .; v_call: TRBV12-3/TRBV12-4; clone_size: .; cdr3_nt: TGTGCCAGCAGCCCGGACGTGAACACCGGGGAGCTGTTTTTT; cdr3_aa: CASSPDVNTGELFF
j_call: TRBJ2-5; d_call: .; v_call: TRBV11-2; clone_size: few; cdr3_nt: TGTGCCAGCAGCTTATCTCGCGGGCCTAGACAAGAGACCCAGTACTTC; cdr3_aa: CASSLSRGPRQETQYF
j_call: TRBJ1-1; d_call: .; v_call: TRBV29-1; clone_size: few; cdr3_nt: TGCAGCGTTGGGGGACGGCCGAACACTGAAGCTTTCTTT; cdr3_aa: CSVGGRPNTEAFF
j_call: TRBJ2-5; d_call: TRBD2; v_call: TRBV2; clone_size: few; cdr3_nt: TGTGCCAGCAGTCCACTTAATGGACTAGCGGAGACCCAGTACTTC; cdr3_aa: CASSPLNGLAETQYF
j_call: TRBJ2-7; d_call: .; v_call: TRBV28; clone_size: .; cdr3_nt: TGTGCCAGCAGTTTTGACTCTCGCCGGCCCTACGAGCAGTACTTC; cdr3_aa: CASSFDSRRPYEQYF
j_call: TRBJ2-2; d_call: .; v_call: TRBV21-1; clone_size: few; cdr3_nt: TGTGCCAGCAGCAGTGGGCTTACTAGCGGGGCGAACACCGGGGAGCTGTTTTTT; cdr3_aa: CASSSGLTSGANTGELFF
j_call: TRBJ2-7; d_call: .; v_call: TRBV5-1; clone_size: .; cdr3_nt: TGCGCCAGCAGCTTCAGGGGATCGGCCGAGCAGTACTTC; cdr3_aa: CASSFRGSAEQYF
j_call: TRBJ2-3; d_call: TRBD2; v_call: TRBV7-9; clone_size: .; cdr3_nt: TGTGCCAGCAGCTTATCGGGACTAGCGGAGTTCCGCGATACGCAGTATTTT; cdr3_aa: CASSLSGLAEFRDTQYF
j_call: TRBJ2-5; d_call: .; v_call: TRBV14; clone_size: few; cdr3_nt: TGTGCCAGCAGCCAAGGACTTTATGGAGCGGAGACCCAGTACTTC; cdr3_aa: CASSQGLYGAETQYF
j_call: TRBJ1-4; d_call: .; v_call: TRBV29-1; clone_size: few; cdr3_nt: TGCAGCGCCGCTGAGGGTGGGGGGAGTGAAAAACTGTTTTTT; cdr3_aa: CSAAEGGGSEKLFF
j_call: TRBJ2-7; d_call: .; v_call: TRBV2; clone_size: .; cdr3_nt: TGTGCCAGCAGTGTTGGCTGGATCTACGAGCAGTACTTC; cdr3_aa: CASSVGWIYEQYF
j_call: TRBJ1-2; d_call: TRBD1; v_call: TRBV20-1; clone_size: few; cdr3_nt: TGCAGTGCTAGAGATGGGGGATGGGGACAGGGTGGAGGCTACACCTTC; cdr3_aa: CSARDGGWGQGGGYTF
j_call: TRBJ2-1; d_call: .; v_call: TRBV12-3/TRBV12-4; clone_size: .; cdr3_nt: TGTGCCAGCAGATTAACCGGGACCTCCTACAATGAGCAGTTCTTC; cdr3_aa: CASRLTGTSYNEQFF
j_call: TRBJ2-2; d_call: .; v_call: TRBV2; clone_size: .; cdr3_nt: TGTGCCAGCAGTGTGTCGACTGCAAACACCGGGGAGCTGTTTTTT; cdr3_aa: CASSVSTANTGELFF
j_call: TRBJ2-7; d_call: .; v_call: TRBV6-1; clone_size: once; cdr3_nt: TGTGCCAGCACCATAGCGGTACCCTCCTACGAGCAGTACTTC; cdr3_aa: CASTIAVPSYEQYF
j_call: TRBJ2-1; d_call: .; v_call: TRBV7-3; clone_size: few; cdr3_nt: TGTGCCAGCAGCAACAGGGTATTGAATGAGCAGTTCTTC; cdr3_aa: CASSNRVLNEQFF
j_call: TRBJ2-1; d_call: TRBD2; v_call: TRBV2; clone_size: .; cdr3_nt: TGTGCCAGCAGTGAGGCTAGCGGGAGTTTCAATGAGCAGTTCTTC; cdr3_aa: CASSEASGSFNEQFF
j_call: TRBJ2-5; d_call: .; v_call: TRBV7-3; clone_size: many; cdr3_nt: TGTGCCAGCAGCTCAACGGGGCCGGAGACCCAGTACTTC; cdr3_aa: CASSSTGPETQYF
j_call: TRBJ1-1; d_call: .; v_call: TRBV5-1; clone_size: once; cdr3_nt: TGCGCCAGCAGCTGGACCTACAGCGACACTGAAGCTTTCTTT; cdr3_aa: CASSWTYSDTEAFF
j_call: TRBJ1-1; d_call: .; v_call: TRBV6-1; clone_size: .; cdr3_nt: TGTGCCAGCATCCCCCGGACGGGGAACACTGAAGCTTTCTTT; cdr3_aa: CASIPRTGNTEAFF
j_call: TRBJ2-3; d_call: TRBD2; v_call: TRBV29-1; clone_size: .; cdr3_nt: TGCAGCGTTTTTTTGTCGGGACTAGCAACAGATACGCAGTATTTT; cdr3_aa: CSVFLSGLATDTQYF
j_call: TRBJ2-1; d_call: TRBD2; v_call: TRBV30; clone_size: .; cdr3_nt: TGTGCCTGGGAAGTAGCGGGAGGGGGTTTTTCGGGTTTCTTC; cdr3_aa: CAWEVAGGGFSGFF